These 4 T cell receptor beta chains were all obtained from the same sample, sequenced in a study of cytomegalovirus exposure and HLA in healthy donors. The PCR employed 60 Vbeta primers together with 13 Jbeta primers. Assay used: immunoSEQ multiplex PCR; TCRdb lists only in-frame clones, some missing. The sample consists of some 87,000 clones, around 70% of them appearing once. Sequenced sample: PBMCs. The source is a woman aged 45 to 65 in good health and CMV-seropositive.

The chain links TRBV2 to TRBJ1-3; a weak D match, TRBD1 (6 bases). Germline V gene data show CDR1 as SNHLY and CDR2 as FYNNEI. This CDR3 contains 15 residues. V dropped 6 bases and J dropped 2 bases, with 14 bases sitting between them. For the CDR3, the DNA is TGTGCCAGCAGGGTACAGGGATTCGCTGGAAACACCATATATTTT. As protein: CASRVQGFAGNTIYF.

The chain has TRBV13 and TRBJ2-2; D call uncertain. This CDR3 spans 14 amino acids. Germline lookup yields CDR1 PRHDT and CDR2 FYEKMQ (reference sequence). Trimming stripped 0 bases from V and 1 base from J, with 3 bases between. The DNA of the CDR3 is TGTGCCAGCAGCTTAGGTCGGAACACCGGGGAGCTGTTTTTT. Translating gives CASSLGRNTGELFF.

This clone turned up a few times. In nucleotides, the CDR3 is TGTGCCAGCAGCGTATCTAGCGGCCGGGACGAGCAGTACTTC. It is translated as CASSVSSGRDEQYF. This chain joins TRBV9 and TRBJ2-7; 7 bases line up with TRBD2. This CDR3 is 14 amino acids long. Per the germline V gene, CDR1 is SGDLS and CDR2 is YYNGEE. Trimming took 1 base from V and 5 from J; bases not matched to a gene: 6.

The chain uses TRBV7-2 and TRBJ2-1; the match to TRBD2 covers 8 bases. CDR1 and CDR2 (germline): SGHTA, FQGNSA. The CDR3 contains 15 residues. J gave up 1 base and V 6 bases, and 5 bases lay outside the gene matches. The CDR3 nucleotides read TGTGCCAGCAGTAAACTAGCGGCTTCCTACAATGAGCAGTTCTTC. Its protein product is CASSKLAASYNEQFF.